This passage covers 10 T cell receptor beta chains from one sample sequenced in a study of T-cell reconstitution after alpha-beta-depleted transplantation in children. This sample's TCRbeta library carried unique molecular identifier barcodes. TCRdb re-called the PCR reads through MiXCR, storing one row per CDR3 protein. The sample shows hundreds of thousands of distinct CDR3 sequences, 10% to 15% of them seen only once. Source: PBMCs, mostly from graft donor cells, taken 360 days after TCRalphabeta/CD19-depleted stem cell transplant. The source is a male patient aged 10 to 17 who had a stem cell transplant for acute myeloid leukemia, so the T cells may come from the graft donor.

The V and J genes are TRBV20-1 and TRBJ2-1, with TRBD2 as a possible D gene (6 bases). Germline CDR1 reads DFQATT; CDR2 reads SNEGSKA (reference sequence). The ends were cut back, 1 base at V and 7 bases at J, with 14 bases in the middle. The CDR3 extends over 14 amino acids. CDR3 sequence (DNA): TGCAGTGCTAGAGGGATAGTTGGGGGGAATGAGCAGTTCTTC. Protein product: CSARGIVGGNEQFF.

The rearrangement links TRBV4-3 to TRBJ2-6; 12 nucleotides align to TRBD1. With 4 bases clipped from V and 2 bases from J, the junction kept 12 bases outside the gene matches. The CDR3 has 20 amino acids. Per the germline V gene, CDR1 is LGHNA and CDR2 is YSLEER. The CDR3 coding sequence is TGCGCCAGCAGCCGAAGAATTCCGGGACAGGGGGCGCCTGGGGCCAACGTCCTGACTTTC. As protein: CASSRRIPGQGAPGANVLTF.

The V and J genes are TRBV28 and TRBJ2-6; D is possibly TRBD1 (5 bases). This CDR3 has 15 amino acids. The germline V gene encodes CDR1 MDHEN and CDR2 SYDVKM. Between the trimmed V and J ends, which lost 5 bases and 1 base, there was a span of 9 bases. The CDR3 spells CASSPKGSGANVLTF. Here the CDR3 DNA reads TGTGCCAGCAGTCCTAAGGGGTCTGGGGCCAACGTCCTGACTTTC.

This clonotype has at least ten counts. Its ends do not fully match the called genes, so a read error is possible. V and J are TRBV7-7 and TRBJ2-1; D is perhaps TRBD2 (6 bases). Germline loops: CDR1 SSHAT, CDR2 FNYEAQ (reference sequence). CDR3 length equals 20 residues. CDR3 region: CASSLESIGGGLLSYNEQFF. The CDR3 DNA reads TGTGCTAGCAGCTTAGAATCTATCGGGGGAGGACTGCTCTCCTACAATGAGCAGTTCTTC.

CDR3 nucleotide sequence: TGCGCCAGCAGCCAAGATCACGGGGGGTTCCCATACGAGCAGTACTTC. Its protein product is CASSQDHGGFPYEQYF. The V and J genes are TRBV4-3 and TRBJ2-7; 7 bases fit TRBD2. The CDR3 sequence is 16 residues long. The ends lost 0 bases at V and 4 bases at J; junction bases unmatched: 9. Per germline, CDR1 LGHNA and CDR2 YSLEER.

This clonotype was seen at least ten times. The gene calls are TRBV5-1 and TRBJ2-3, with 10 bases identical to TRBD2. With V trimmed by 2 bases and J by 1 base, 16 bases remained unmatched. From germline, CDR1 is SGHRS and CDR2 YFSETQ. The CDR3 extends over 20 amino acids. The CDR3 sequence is CASSFRQALAGVLGTDTQYF. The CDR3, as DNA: TGCGCCAGCAGCTTCCGACAGGCCCTAGCGGGAGTTCTGGGCACAGATACGCAGTATTTT. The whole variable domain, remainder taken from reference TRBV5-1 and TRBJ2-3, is KAGVTQTPRYLIKTRGQQVTLSCSPISGHRSVSWYQQTPGQGLQFLFEYFSETQRNKGNFPGRFSGRQFSNSRSEMNVSTLELGDSALYLCASSFRQALAGVLGTDTQYFGPGTRLTVL.

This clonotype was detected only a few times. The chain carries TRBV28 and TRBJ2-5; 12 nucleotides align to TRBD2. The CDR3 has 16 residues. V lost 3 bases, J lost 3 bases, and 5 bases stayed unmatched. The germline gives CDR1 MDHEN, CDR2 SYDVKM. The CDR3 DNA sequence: TGTGCCAGCAGTTTGACTAGCGGGAGTGTAGAAGAGACCCAGTACTTC. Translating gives CASSLTSGSVEETQYF.

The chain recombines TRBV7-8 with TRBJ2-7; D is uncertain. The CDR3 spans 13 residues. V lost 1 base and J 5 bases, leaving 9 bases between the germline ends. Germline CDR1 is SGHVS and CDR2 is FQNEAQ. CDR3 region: CASSLGIPHEQYF. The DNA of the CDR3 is TGTGCCAGCAGCTTAGGGATCCCCCACGAGCAGTACTTC.

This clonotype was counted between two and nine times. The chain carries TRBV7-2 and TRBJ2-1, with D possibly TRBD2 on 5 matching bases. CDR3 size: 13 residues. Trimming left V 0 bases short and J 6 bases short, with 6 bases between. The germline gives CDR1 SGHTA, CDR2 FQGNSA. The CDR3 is CASSLASVNEQFF. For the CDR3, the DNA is TGTGCCAGCAGCTTAGCTAGCGTCAATGAGCAGTTCTTC.

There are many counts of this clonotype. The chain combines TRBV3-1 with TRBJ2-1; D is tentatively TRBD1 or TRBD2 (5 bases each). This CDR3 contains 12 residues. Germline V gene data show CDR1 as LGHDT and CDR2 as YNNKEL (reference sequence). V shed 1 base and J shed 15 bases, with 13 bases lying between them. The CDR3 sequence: CASSQGDGVRFF. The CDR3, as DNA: TGTGCCAGCAGCCAAGGGGACGGGGTGAGGTTCTTC.